These 6 T cell receptor beta chains originate from one sample sequenced in a study of blood T cell repertoires in COVID-19. Produced via immunoSEQ multiplex PCR; TCRdb's table is partial and in-frame only. This sample has some 150,000 clones; just under 90% occur once, and the top ten carry about 4.1%. Source material: peripheral blood. These receptors were obtained from a woman aged 40 to 50 with acute or convalescent COVID-19.

The chain recombines TRBV30 with TRBJ1-1; possibly TRBD1 for D (6 bases). Per germline, CDR1 GTSNPN and CDR2 SVGIG (reference sequence). The CDR3 extends over 13 amino acids. V lost 1 base and J 1 base, leaving 7 bases between the germline ends. The CDR3 loop reads CAWSGQANTEAFF. The CDR3, as DNA: TGTGCCTGGAGTGGACAGGCGAACACTGAAGCTTTCTTT. The whole variable domain, filled in from reference TRBV30 and TRBJ1-1, reads SQTIHQWPATLVQPVGSPLSLECTVEGTSNPNLYWYRQAAGRGLQLLFYSVGIGQISSEVPQNLSASRPQDRQFILSSKKLLLSDSGFYLCAWSGQANTEAFFGQGTRLTVV.

The chain couples TRBV5-1 to TRBJ2-2, with 16 nucleotides matching TRBD2. Germline-derived CDR1 and CDR2 are SGHRS and YFSETQ. V gave up 4 bases and J gave up 6 bases; unmatched junction bases: 9. This CDR3 is built from 18 residues. The DNA of the CDR3 is TGCGCCAGCAGCCGGGGACTAGCGGGAGGGCCAGGCGCCGGGGAGCTGTTTTTT. This codes for CASSRGLAGGPGAGELFF. The variable domain in full, completed from reference TRBV5-1 and TRBJ2-2, reads KAGVTQTPRYLIKTRGQQVTLSCSPISGHRSVSWYQQTPGQGLQFLFEYFSETQRNKGNFPGRFSGRQFSNSRSEMNVSTLELGDSALYLCASSRGLAGGPGAGELFFGEGSRLTVL.

As regards this clone: An end of the junction differs from the germline gene, which may be a read error. V is TRBV9 and J is TRBJ1-6, with D tentatively TRBD1 (5 bases). CDR1 SGDLS and CDR2 YYNGEE come from the germline V gene. CDR3 size: 15 residues. The DNA of the CDR3 is TGTGCCAGCGACCCGGGGGACTCCTTTAATTCACCCCTCCACTTT. Encoded protein: CASDPGDSFNSPLHF.

The chain recombines TRBV11-3 with TRBJ2-7, with D possibly TRBD2 on 5 matching bases. The CDR3 covers 13 residues. The germline V gene encodes CDR1 SGHNT and CDR2 YENEEA. V was trimmed by 0 bases and J by 7 bases, leaving 10 bases between them. The CDR3 nucleotides are TGTGCCAGCAGCTTAGAAGAGGGCGGAGAGCAGTACTTC. This codes for CASSLEEGGEQYF.

The V call is TRBV6-5, the J call TRBJ1-5; weak D call: TRBD1 (5 bases). V was trimmed by 7 bases and J by 1 base, leaving 5 bases between them. The CDR3 is 12 residues long. Germline V lookup: CDR1 MNHEY, CDR2 SVGAGI. The CDR3 DNA sequence: TGTGCCAGCAACAGGAGCAATCAGCCCCAGCATTTT. It translates to CASNRSNQPQHF.

The chain couples TRBV6-5 to TRBJ2-4; D unresolved. This CDR3 is built from 14 residues. Germline-derived CDR1 and CDR2 are MNHEY and SVGAGI. V gave up 5 bases and J gave up 0 bases, with 8 bases separating them. The CDR3 DNA reads TGTGCCAGCAGTCCGGAGAGAGCCAAAAACATTCAGTACTTC. It is translated as CASSPERAKNIQYF.